The 23 T cell receptor beta chains presented below share a single source sample, sequenced in a study of T cell responses to AZD1222 COVID-19 vaccine. Using immunoSEQ multiplex PCR, the repertoire was profiled, and TCRdb retains in-frame clones only, with some absent. The table has roughly 160,000 clones, 90% to 95% seen once. The sequenced sample was peripheral blood, obtained on day 0 of AZD1222 vaccination. These receptors all stem from an adult in good health.

The chain combines TRBV7-9 with TRBJ1-1, with 9 bases that match TRBD1. This CDR3 has 17 amino acids. Trimming took 4 bases from V and 3 from J; bases not matched to a gene: 12. The V gene's germline CDR1 is SEHNR and CDR2 FQNEAQ (reference sequence). The CDR3 DNA is TGTGCCAGCAGCTCTCAACAGGGGGCCGGGATCGACACTGAAGCTTTCTTT. This sequence encodes CASSSQQGAGIDTEAFF.

J is TRBJ2-7 and V is TRBV10-3; no definite D call. The CDR3 contains 15 residues. The germline CDR1 and CDR2 sequences are ENHRY and SYGVKD. Trimming left V 4 bases short and J 2 bases short, with 15 bases between. CDR3 region: CAISGGPIATYEQYF. In nucleotides, the CDR3 is TGTGCCATCAGTGGTGGGCCGATAGCAACCTACGAGCAGTACTTC.

The J gene is TRBJ1-2, the V gene TRBV4-1; tentatively, D is TRBD1 (5 bases). V was trimmed by 0 bases and J by 8 bases, leaving 13 bases between them. This CDR3 has 14 residues. CDR1 is MGHRA, CDR2 YSYEKL, per germline. The CDR3 here is CASSQEKGTWGYTF. The CDR3 DNA is TGCGCCAGCAGCCAAGAAAAGGGGACTTGGGGCTACACCTTC.

The chain is built from TRBV29-1 and TRBJ1-4; 9 nucleotides match TRBD1. The CDR3 runs to 13 residues. Looked up from germline, CDR1 is SQVTM and CDR2 is ANQGSEA. J lost 8 bases, V lost 2 bases, and 3 bases had no gene match. CDR3 loop: CSVETGGGEKLFF. The CDR3 bases are TGCAGCGTTGAAACAGGGGGCGGCGAAAAACTGTTTTTT.

This sequence joins TRBV9 and TRBJ2-3, with TRBD1 identical over 7 bases. The length of the CDR3 is 14 residues. In germline, CDR1 is SGDLS, CDR2 YYNGEE. The junction had 5 bases not matched to a gene; V was cut back by 4 bases and J by 3 bases. CDR3 coding DNA: TGTGCCAGCAGCATGAGACAGGGAACAGATACGCAGTATTTT. Translated: CASSMRQGTDTQYF.

The chain employs TRBV5-1 and TRBJ1-2, with D perhaps matching TRBD1 (5 bases). Trimming pared 3 bases from V and 7 bases from J, leaving 16 bases between. The CDR3 has 14 amino acids. Germline CDR1 reads SGHRS; CDR2 reads YFSETQ. Written as DNA, the CDR3 is TGCGCCAGCAGCTCGGGACCGGATGGCTCTGGCTACACCTTC. Translated, it gives CASSSGPDGSGYTF.

This chain connects TRBV9 to TRBJ2-2; D is ambiguous. Germline CDR1 is SGDLS and CDR2 is YYNGEE. The CDR3 consists of 14 residues. The V end was cut by 7 bases, the J end by 3 bases, with 13 bases between. CDR3 loop: CASPLWLHTGELFF. The CDR3 nucleotides read TGTGCCAGCCCCTTATGGCTACACACCGGGGAGCTGTTTTTT.

This chain links TRBV5-1 with TRBJ1-2; D call uncertain. V lost 0 bases and J lost 0, with 6 bases in between. Per germline, CDR1 SGHRS and CDR2 YFSETQ. CDR3 length: 14 residues. The CDR3 DNA follows: TGCGCCAGCAGCTTGGAAGGTACTAACTATGGCTACACCTTC. Residues: CASSLEGTNYGYTF.

This chain links TRBV9 with TRBJ2-3; perhaps D is TRBD1 or TRBD2 (6 bases each). The germline V and J ends were trimmed by 1 base and 2 bases, with 14 bases remaining between them. CDR3 size: 16 residues. Germline lookup yields CDR1 SGDLS and CDR2 YYNGEE. The CDR3 bases are TGTGCCAGCAGCGTATGGGGGGCCGGAAACACAGATACGCAGTATTTT. Residues: CASSVWGAGNTDTQYF.

The chain employs TRBV9 and TRBJ2-1; 15 bases map to TRBD2. The CDR3 has 16 residues. Germline values: CDR1 SGDLS, CDR2 YYNGEE. With 4 bases clipped from V and 8 bases from J, the junction kept 7 bases outside the gene matches. The CDR3 bases are TGTGCCAGCAGCCTCCGGACTAGCGGGGGGGTTGATGAGCAGTTCTTC. The encoded protein is CASSLRTSGGVDEQFF.

The CDR3 DNA sequence: TGTGCCGGCCAGGCAGGGTCTAATTCACCCCTCCACTTT. It is translated as CAGQAGSNSPLHF. The chain joins TRBV12-3 or TRBV12-4 to TRBJ1-6, with D possibly TRBD1 on 5 matching bases. Trimming removed 11 bases at V and 6 bases at J, with 14 bases between. The CDR3 runs 13 residues.

The rearrangement links TRBV5-1 to TRBJ1-5; D not resolved. Trimming took 4 bases from V and 7 from J, leaving 15 bases between them. The CDR3 has 14 residues. Germline CDR1 SGHRS, CDR2 YFSETQ. The CDR3, as DNA: TGCGCCAGCAGCCTGGACTCCCCACGACAGCCCCAGCATTTT. Residues: CASSLDSPRQPQHF.

The chain combines TRBV6-5 with TRBJ1-2, with D perhaps TRBD1 (5 bases). The CDR3 has 16 amino acids. Germline CDR1 MNHEY, CDR2 SVGAGI. The ends were cut back, 2 bases at V and 5 bases at J, with 18 bases in the middle. CDR3 sequence reads: CASSYLRAGSRYGYTF. In nucleotides, the CDR3 is TGTGCCAGCAGTTACCTTAGGGCAGGGAGTCGGTATGGCTACACCTTC.

The gene calls are TRBV2 and TRBJ2-2; 8 bases fit TRBD1. From germline, CDR1 is SNHLY and CDR2 FYNNEI. CDR3 size: 16 residues. Unmatched junction bases numbered 6, after V lost 5 bases and J lost 1 base. CDR3 DNA sequence: TGTGCCAGCAGTATTTTCGGACAGGGGAACACCGGGGAGCTGTTTTTT. Protein product: CASSIFGQGNTGELFF.

The chain links TRBV24-1 to TRBJ2-3; D is possibly TRBD2 (7 bases). Germline CDR1 reads KGHDR; CDR2 reads SFDVKD. V lost 4 bases and J 4 bases, leaving 17 bases between the germline ends. The CDR3 extends over 16 amino acids. The CDR3 protein is CATSELGGPGADTQYF. In DNA, the CDR3 is TGTGCCACCAGTGAACTCGGGGGGCCCGGGGCAGATACGCAGTATTTT.

The genes are TRBV11-3 and TRBJ1-1, with D hard to call. The V end lost 3 bases, the J end lost 1 base, and 12 bases lay between the germline ends. Germline CDR1 SGHNT, CDR2 YENEEA. CDR3 size: 15 residues. Here the CDR3 DNA reads TGTGCCAGCAGCTTCTATCGTCTTGGGAACACTGAAGCTTTCTTT. Translating it yields CASSFYRLGNTEAFF.

The chain links TRBV19 to TRBJ1-5; D remains ambiguous. Trimming removed 3 bases at V and 0 bases at J, with 9 bases between. The CDR3 totals 15 residues. CDR1 LNHDA and CDR2 SQIVND come from the germline V gene (reference sequence). The CDR3 coding sequence is TGTGCCAGTAGTATGGCGGTAAATAGCAATCAGCCCCAGCATTTT. Residues: CASSMAVNSNQPQHF.

The chain links TRBV10-3 to TRBJ1-2; tentative D call: TRBD1 (5 bases). Per the germline V gene, CDR1 is ENHRY and CDR2 is SYGVKD. The V and J ends lost 6 bases and 1 base respectively, with 18 bases between them. The CDR3 length is 16 residues. The DNA of the CDR3 is TGTGCCATCAGACGACAGTTCCCCCCCGTTAACTATGGCTACACCTTC. This translates into CAIRRQFPPVNYGYTF.

In its sample, this clone was seen a few times. This chain uses TRBV11-2 with TRBJ1-1, with a weak D call TRBD1 (6 bases). V lost 3 bases to trimming and J lost 0 bases, with 8 bases between them. CDR1 is SGHAT, CDR2 FQNNGV, per germline. The CDR3 length is 14 residues. DNA of the CDR3: TGTGCCAGCAGCTTTTCAGGGGTGAACACTGAAGCTTTCTTT. Its translation is CASSFSGVNTEAFF.

V is TRBV2 and J is TRBJ1-1; D unresolved. V lost 4 bases to trimming and J lost 11 bases, with 11 bases between them. From germline, CDR1 is SNHLY and CDR2 FYNNEI. This CDR3 region has 11 residues. The CDR3 is CASSVAVLAFF. CDR3 nucleotides: TGTGCCAGCAGTGTTGCCGTTCTGGCTTTCTTT.

The genes are TRBV2 and TRBJ2-3; 13 bases align to TRBD2. Germline values: CDR1 SNHLY, CDR2 FYNNEI. This CDR3 contains 18 residues. V shed 6 bases and J 3 bases; nucleotides not matched to a gene: 12. CDR3 in amino acids: CASRDPRTSGGTTDTQYF. The CDR3 nucleotides are TGTGCCAGCAGGGATCCGCGGACTAGCGGGGGAACAACAGATACGCAGTATTTT.

The rearrangement joins TRBV29-1 to TRBJ2-1; 12 bases line up with TRBD2. CDR1 and CDR2 from the germline V gene are SQVTM and ANQGSEA. The CDR3 has 14 amino acids. V gave up 3 bases and J gave up 6 bases; unmatched junction bases: 3. The CDR3 sequence is CSVERLAGVNEQFF. The CDR3 coding sequence is TGCAGCGTTGAGAGACTAGCGGGGGTCAATGAGCAGTTCTTC.

CDR3 nucleotide sequence: TGTGCCAGCAGCTTAGAGGGCAGTCCGTACGAGCAGTACTTC. Translation: CASSLEGSPYEQYF. The V gene is TRBV7-2, the J gene TRBJ2-7; no clear D. CDR3 length: 14 residues. V was trimmed by 1 base and J by 4 bases, leaving 11 bases between them. CDR1 and CDR2 from the germline V gene are SGHTA and FQGNSA.